This T cell receptor beta chain was obtained from a study of human T cells and chemical hapten exposure (dated by TCRdb to the early 2020s). A note on the overall study: For sensitization, 2% DPC in acetone was applied to a roughly 2 cm by roughly 2 cm area of upper inner arm skin. Throughout the roughly 25-week study period, patients were also given weekly therapeutic DPC doses on the scalp. Patch testing on the upper back used Finn chambers containing 0.01% DPC, with scoring done after 6 days according to International Contact Dermatitis Research Group standards. The patient cohort, mostly female, included alopecia areata with under or over 50% scalp involvement, alopecia totalis and alopecia universalis. Libraries were pooled for sequencing, and variation in per-sample TCR yields was attributed mainly to small differences in library volumes within the pool. In alopecia patients, the study followed how the peripheral blood TCR repertoire changed in vivo over primary and secondary sensitization to diphenylcyclopropenone (DPC), a hapten. Blood samples were taken from patients before sensitization (week 0) and then at 2, 6 and about 24 weeks after DPC sensitization. For TCR sequencing, blood came from 25 to 35 alopecia patients at anywhere from one to four time points (pre-sensitization, 2, 6 and 24 weeks).

Explained via the paper, the time point label denotes: patch test 1, 2 weeks after DPC sensitization. The label giving this sample's treatment or condition can be read as: therapeutic diphenylcyclopropenone sensitization with weekly scalp DPC. At every patch-test visit, the blood draw took place before the patch test was put on. Eligible patients were aged 18 to 70, diagnosed with alopecia, deemed suitable for DPC therapy, and excluded if pregnant. Total RNA was extracted from unfractionated whole blood collected in Tempus Blood RNA tubes. What the authors observed across the whole study: DPC sensitization did not change the number of TCRs with a frequency above 1 in 1000, and there was no evidence of changes in global repertoire structure. Patch test score correlated positively with the number of PT1 expanded TCRs, reaching significance at thresholds 8, 16 and 32 but not at 4. Because all patients had alopecia, a presumed autoimmune disease, the immune response of the patients might differ from that of healthy individuals. Compared with pre-sensitization or healthy control sets, expanded TCRs formed significantly more large CDR3 similarity clusters, which is consistent with antigen-driven responses. After repeated subsampling, the strength of the expansion versus patch-test correlation and the threshold at which it became significant changed.

The germline ends are 17 bases apart after V is trimmed by 2 bases and J by 0 bases. Looking up the germline V gene (reference sequence) yields CDR1 DFQATT and CDR2 SNEGSKA. From cysteine to phenylalanine, the CDR3 is 16 amino acids long. CDR3 DNA only is kept here, 48 bases in frame from base 1. Points on this clonotype: Its antigen is unknown. The record has no base qualities; no much larger clone is one base away.

Library method: RACE. The listed sequencing device is NextSeq 500. During library preparation, unique molecular identifiers were attached to individual cDNA molecules so that TCRs could be counted quantitatively and reproducibly. Both TCR alpha and TCR beta chains were sequenced from each blood RNA sample. In the paper's pipeline: Samples had a median of 95,638 TCRs, with a range from 23,224 to 690,600. The Decombinator software suite was used to annotate the V, J and CDR3 of the TCR reads. For the PS versus PT1 abundance plots, all samples were subsampled to the same number of TCRs (28,000). TCRs were defined as expanded if absent before sensitization and observed at least eight times at the 2-week time point. The public reads were run again by TCRdb, first through fastp at Q25 and then through MiXCR, and only productive beta chains were kept. Under each unique CDR3 protein, matching rows form one entry showing the most common genes and DNA. The authors' filters were not applied to this entry. Counted in this sample were some 83,000 distinct CDR3 sequences; around 10% of them appeared once. Of the sample, around 4.5% is held by the ten largest clones.

The sequencing here drew on whole blood, taken in connection with sensitization to the hapten diphenylcyclopropenone (DPC). The chain is made from TRBV20-1 and TRBJ2-7; matching of 5 bases hints at TRBD1 as the D gene. The source of this sequence is a woman aged 50 to 60 with alopecia areata. Some clones in this sample may be carry-over from other donors' samples. CDR3 reads: CSARQGETAPSYEQYF. Here is the DNA: TGCAGTGCTAGACAAGGGGAAACGGCACCCTCCTACGAGCAGTACTTC.